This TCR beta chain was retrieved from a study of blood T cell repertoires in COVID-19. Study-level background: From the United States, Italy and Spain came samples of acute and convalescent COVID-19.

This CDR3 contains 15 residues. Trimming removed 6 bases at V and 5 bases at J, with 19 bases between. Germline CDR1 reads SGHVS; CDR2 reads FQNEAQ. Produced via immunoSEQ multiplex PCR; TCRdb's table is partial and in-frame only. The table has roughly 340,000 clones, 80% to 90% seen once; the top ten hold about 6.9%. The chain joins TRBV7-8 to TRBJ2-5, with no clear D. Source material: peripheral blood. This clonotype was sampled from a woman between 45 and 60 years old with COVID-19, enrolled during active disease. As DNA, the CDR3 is TGTGCCAGCAGTTTAATAGGCGGTCACGGGGAGACCCAGTACTTC. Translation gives CASSLIGGHGETQYF.